This TCR beta chain appears in the sequencing data of a study of T cells in Graves' hyperthyroidism and ophthalmopathy. The study, taken as a whole, reports: Expanded thyroid clonotypes (above 0.001) were mostly also found in blood. The model's output predicted ophthalmopathy at a median of approximately 6.5 months prior to onset.

Amplified TCR beta CDR3 regions derived from RNA transcripts. When the TCR CDR3 underwent first-round RT-PCR, the HTBI primer set was used. One entry per CDR3 protein, called by TCRdb with MiXCR from the multiplex PCR reads. This table holds approximately 620,000 distinct CDR3 sequences, approximately 15% found once. This clonotype has at least ten counts. Its specificity is unknown. Germline CDR1 and CDR2: KGHSH and LQKENI. V lost 4 bases and J lost 7, with 13 bases in between. The CDR3 sequence is 14 residues long. The study left out patients who had uncontrolled infection, other autoimmune disease, pregnancy or lactation.

V is TRBV18 and J is TRBJ1-4, with D unclear. The receptor's source is a woman between 35 and 50 years old with Graves' ophthalmopathy. Sequencing was performed on blood. This chain's CDR3 is CASSQNGEGEKLFF. CDR3 nucleotide sequence: TGTGCCAGCTCACAAAACGGGGAAGGTGAAAAACTGTTTTTT.